A selection of T cell receptor beta chains follows, all from one sample in a study of shared clonotypes between healthy human individuals. Assay used: immunoSEQ multiplex PCR; TCRdb lists only in-frame clones, some missing. The top ten hold about 0.41% of the sample, which has about 2.3 million clones, 80% to 95% seen once. The specimen sequenced was naive CD4+ T cells from PBMCs. These receptors were obtained from a man between 18 and 35 years old in good health. Some clones in this sample may be carry-over from other donors' samples. CDR3s include the opening cysteine and the closing phenylalanine or tryptophan. Fields, in order: V gene, J gene, clone size, D gene, CDR3 DNA, CDR3 protein. The D gene is left open where the match is weak. For some rows the clone size is stated as once, few or many, or as a class when expanded; others skip it.

v_call: TRBV7-2
j_call: TRBJ2-1
clone_size: once
d_call: .
cdr3_nt: TGTGCCAGCAGCTTAGCAGATGAGCAGTTCTTC
cdr3_aa: CASSLADEQFF

v_call: TRBV25-1
j_call: TRBJ2-5
clone_size: .
d_call: .
cdr3_nt: TGTGCCAGCAGTGAATGGGGGACCCAGTACTTC
cdr3_aa: CASSEWGTQYF

v_call: TRBV11-2
j_call: TRBJ1-1
clone_size: .
d_call: .
cdr3_nt: TGTGCCAGCAGCTTAGTTGGGCAGAACACTGAAGCTTTCTTT
cdr3_aa: CASSLVGQNTEAFF

v_call: TRBV7-9
j_call: TRBJ2-7
clone_size: once
d_call: .
cdr3_nt: TGTGCCAGCAGCCCTCAGGGGGGTAGCTACGAGCAGTACTTC
cdr3_aa: CASSPQGGSYEQYF

v_call: TRBV4-1
j_call: TRBJ2-1
clone_size: .
d_call: .
cdr3_nt: TGCGCCAGCAGCCAAGGCATCAGCTCCTACAATGAGCAGTTCTTC
cdr3_aa: CASSQGISSYNEQFF

v_call: TRBV28
j_call: TRBJ2-7
clone_size: .
d_call: .
cdr3_nt: TGTGCCAGCAGTTTACTGGACATCTCCTACGAGCAGTACTTC
cdr3_aa: CASSLLDISYEQYF

v_call: TRBV7-8
j_call: TRBJ2-7
clone_size: once
d_call: TRBD2
cdr3_nt: TGTGCCAGCAGCTTAGGGCCAGCGGGGAACTCCTACGAGCAGTACTTC
cdr3_aa: CASSLGPAGNSYEQYF

v_call: TRBV7-2
j_call: TRBJ2-3
clone_size: .
d_call: TRBD2
cdr3_nt: TGTGCCAGCAGCCTACTAGCGGGAGTCACAGATACGCAGTATTTT
cdr3_aa: CASSLLAGVTDTQYF

v_call: TRBV7-9
j_call: TRBJ2-7
clone_size: .
d_call: .
cdr3_nt: TGTGCCAGCAGCGGGGGCGACCCCCGGGCCTACGAGCAGTACTTC
cdr3_aa: CASSGGDPRAYEQYF

v_call: TRBV10-3
j_call: TRBJ2-7
clone_size: .
d_call: .
cdr3_nt: TGTGCCATCAGGGACTCGTCCTACGAGCAGTACTTC
cdr3_aa: CAIRDSSYEQYF

v_call: TRBV28
j_call: TRBJ1-2
clone_size: .
d_call: .
cdr3_nt: TGTGCCAGCAGTTTACAGGAAGGCTATGGCTACACCTTC
cdr3_aa: CASSLQEGYGYTF

v_call: TRBV11-2
j_call: TRBJ2-7
clone_size: .
d_call: .
cdr3_nt: TGTGCCAGCAGCGTCCGGCAGGGCCTCTACGAGCAGTACTTC
cdr3_aa: CASSVRQGLYEQYF

v_call: TRBV5-4
j_call: TRBJ1-2
clone_size: .
d_call: .
cdr3_nt: TGTGCCAGCAGCTTGGTGGCAGCCTATGCTAACTATGGCTACACCTTC
cdr3_aa: CASSLVAAYANYGYTF

v_call: TRBV5-1
j_call: TRBJ2-1
clone_size: .
d_call: .
cdr3_nt: TGCGCCAGCAGCTTGGCCCCCACAAACAATGAGCAGTTCTTC
cdr3_aa: CASSLAPTNNEQFF

v_call: TRBV4-2
j_call: TRBJ2-7
clone_size: .
d_call: TRBD2
cdr3_nt: TGTGCCAGCAGCCAATCCGTACTAGCGGGAGCGGAGGCCGAGCAGTACTTC
cdr3_aa: CASSQSVLAGAEAEQYF

v_call: TRBV20-1
j_call: TRBJ2-5
clone_size: .
d_call: .
cdr3_nt: TGCAGTGCTAGCCAGGAAGAGACCCAGTACTTC
cdr3_aa: CSASQEETQYF